This TCR beta chain was recovered during a study of T cell repertoires in cytomegalovirus infection. Across the study: CMV infection plus the matching HLA type was flagged by public TCR beta signatures.

The CDR3 loop spans 20 amino acids. CDR1 and CDR2 from the germline V gene are MDHEN and SYDVKM. V lost 0 bases to trimming and J lost 0 bases; unmatched junction nucleotides: 15. Notes on the study in general: The study identified carriers of CMV plus the relevant HLA from cumulative public TCR beta family frequency. Dominating the ex vivo response were TCR beta clonotypes that were CMV-specific and HLA-C-restricted.

The table lists this clonotype with many counts. Its antigen remains unidentified. TCRdb redid the calling of the reads with MiXCR, one entry per CDR3 protein. The sample lists fewer than 550,000 distinct CDR3 sequences, approximately 11% occurring once. Sequencing used PBMCs. This chain connects TRBV28 to TRBJ2-3, with 7 nucleotides matching TRBD2. The receptor comes from a human donor in good health (CMV status not recorded). Some clones in this sample may be carry-over from other donors' samples. The CDR3 region has the DNA TGTGCCAGCAGTTTATGGGGAGGGCCGAAAATGAGCGGAAGCACAGATACGCAGTATTTT. Encoded protein: CASSLWGGPKMSGSTDTQYF.